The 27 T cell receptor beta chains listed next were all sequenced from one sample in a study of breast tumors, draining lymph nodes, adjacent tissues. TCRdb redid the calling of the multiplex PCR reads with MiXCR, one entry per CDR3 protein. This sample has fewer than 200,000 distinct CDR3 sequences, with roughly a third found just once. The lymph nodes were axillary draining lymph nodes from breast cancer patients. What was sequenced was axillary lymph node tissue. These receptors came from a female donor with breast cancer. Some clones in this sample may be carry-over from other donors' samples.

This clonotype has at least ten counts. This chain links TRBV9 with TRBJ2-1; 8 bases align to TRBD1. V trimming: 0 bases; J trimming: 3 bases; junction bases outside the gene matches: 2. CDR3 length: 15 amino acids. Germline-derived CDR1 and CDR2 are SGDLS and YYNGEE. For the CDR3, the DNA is TGTGCCAGCAGCGTAGTTACAGGGGGCTACAATGAGCAGTTCTTC. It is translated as CASSVVTGGYNEQFF.

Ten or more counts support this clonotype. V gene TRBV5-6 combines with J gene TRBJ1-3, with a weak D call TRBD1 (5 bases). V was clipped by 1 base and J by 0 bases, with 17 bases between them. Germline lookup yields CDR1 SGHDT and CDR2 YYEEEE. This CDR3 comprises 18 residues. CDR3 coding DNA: TGTGCCAGCAGCTTGTGGCAGGGCTTACGGTACTCTGGAAACACCATATATTTT. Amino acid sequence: CASSLWQGLRYSGNTIYF.

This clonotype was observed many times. The CDR3 DNA is TGTGCCAGCAGCTTTGCGTTTGTCAGGGCCTACGAGCAGTACTTC. Translation: CASSFAFVRAYEQYF. The chain joins TRBV12-1 to TRBJ2-7; the table's D call TRBD1 went unverified against the DNA. TRBV12-1 constitutes a pseudogene. The CDR3 consists of 15 residues.

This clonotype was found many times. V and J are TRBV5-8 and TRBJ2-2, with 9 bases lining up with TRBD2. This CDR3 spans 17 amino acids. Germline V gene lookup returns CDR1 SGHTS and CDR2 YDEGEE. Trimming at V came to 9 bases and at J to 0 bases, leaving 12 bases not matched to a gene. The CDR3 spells CANSSGTTLSNTGELFF. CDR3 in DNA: TGTGCCAACTCTAGCGGGACGACGTTATCGAACACCGGGGAGCTGTTTTTT.

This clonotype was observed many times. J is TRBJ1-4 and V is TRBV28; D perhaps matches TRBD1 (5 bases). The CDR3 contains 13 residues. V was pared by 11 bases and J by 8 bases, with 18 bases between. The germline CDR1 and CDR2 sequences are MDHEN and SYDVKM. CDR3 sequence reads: CAAGAGVQEKLFF. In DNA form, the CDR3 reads TGTGCCGCCGGGGCGGGGGTCCAAGAAAAACTGTTTTTT.

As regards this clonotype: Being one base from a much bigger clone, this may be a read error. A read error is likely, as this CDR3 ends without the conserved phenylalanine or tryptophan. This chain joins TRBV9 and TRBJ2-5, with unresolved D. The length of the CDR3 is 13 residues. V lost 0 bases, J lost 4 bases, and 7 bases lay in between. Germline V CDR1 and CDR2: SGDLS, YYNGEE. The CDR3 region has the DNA TGTGCCAGCAGCGTAGTAGTGGGAGAGACCCAGTACTCC. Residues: CASSVVVGETQYS.

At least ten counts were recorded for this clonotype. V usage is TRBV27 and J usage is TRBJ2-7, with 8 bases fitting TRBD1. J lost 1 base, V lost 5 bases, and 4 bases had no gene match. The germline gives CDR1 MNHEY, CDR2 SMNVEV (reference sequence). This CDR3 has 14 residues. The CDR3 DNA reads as TGTGCCAGCAGTCCGAGGACAGGGTCCTACGAGCAGTACTTC. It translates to CASSPRTGSYEQYF.

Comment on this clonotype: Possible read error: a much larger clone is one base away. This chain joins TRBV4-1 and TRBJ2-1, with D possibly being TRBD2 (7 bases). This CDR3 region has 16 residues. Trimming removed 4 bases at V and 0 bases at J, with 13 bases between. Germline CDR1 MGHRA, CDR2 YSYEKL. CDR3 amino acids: CASSPGGGSSYNEQFF. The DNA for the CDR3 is TGCGCCAGCAGCCCTGGCGGGGGCAGCTCCTACAATGAGCAGTTCTTC.

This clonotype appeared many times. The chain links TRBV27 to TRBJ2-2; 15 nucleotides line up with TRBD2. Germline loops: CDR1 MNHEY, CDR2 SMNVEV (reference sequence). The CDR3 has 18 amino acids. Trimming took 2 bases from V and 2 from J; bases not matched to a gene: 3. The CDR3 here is CASSLLGLAGGNTGELFF. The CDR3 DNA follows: TGTGCCAGCAGTTTACTGGGACTAGCGGGAGGAAACACCGGGGAGCTGTTTTTT.

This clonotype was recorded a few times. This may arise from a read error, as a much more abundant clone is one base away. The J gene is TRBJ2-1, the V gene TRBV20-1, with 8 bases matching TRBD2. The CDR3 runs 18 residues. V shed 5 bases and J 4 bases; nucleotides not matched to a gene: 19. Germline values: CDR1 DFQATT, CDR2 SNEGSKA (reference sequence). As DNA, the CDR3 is TGCAGTGCTCTGCACACACTTAGCGGGGCGGCCCCTTACAATGAGCAGTTCTTC. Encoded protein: CSALHTLSGAAPYNEQFF.

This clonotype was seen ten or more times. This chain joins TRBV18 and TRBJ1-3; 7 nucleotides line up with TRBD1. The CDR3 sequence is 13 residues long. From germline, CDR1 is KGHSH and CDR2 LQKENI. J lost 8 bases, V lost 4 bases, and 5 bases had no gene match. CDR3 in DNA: TGTGCCAGCTCACGCGACAGGGAAGACACCATATATTTT. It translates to CASSRDREDTIYF.

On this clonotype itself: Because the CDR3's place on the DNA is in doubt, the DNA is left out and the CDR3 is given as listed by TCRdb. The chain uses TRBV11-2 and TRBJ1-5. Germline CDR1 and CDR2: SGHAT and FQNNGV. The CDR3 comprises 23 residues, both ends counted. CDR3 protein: CASSHRLAYVEQYFGPGNQPQHF.

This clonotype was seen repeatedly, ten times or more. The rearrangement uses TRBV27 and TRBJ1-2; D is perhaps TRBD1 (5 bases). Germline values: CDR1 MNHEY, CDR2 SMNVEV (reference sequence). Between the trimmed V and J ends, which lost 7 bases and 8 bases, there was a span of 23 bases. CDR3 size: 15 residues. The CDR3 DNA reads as TGTGCCAGCATGTTCTGGCAGGGAGGTCGGTGGGGCTACACCTTC. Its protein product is CASMFWQGGRWGYTF.

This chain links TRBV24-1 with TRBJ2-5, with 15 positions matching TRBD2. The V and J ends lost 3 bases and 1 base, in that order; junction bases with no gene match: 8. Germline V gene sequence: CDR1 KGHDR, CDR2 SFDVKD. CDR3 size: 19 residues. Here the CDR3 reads CATSDTSGLAGGFQETQYF. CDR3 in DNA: TGTGCCACCAGTGATACCTCCGGACTAGCGGGAGGGTTCCAAGAGACCCAGTACTTC.

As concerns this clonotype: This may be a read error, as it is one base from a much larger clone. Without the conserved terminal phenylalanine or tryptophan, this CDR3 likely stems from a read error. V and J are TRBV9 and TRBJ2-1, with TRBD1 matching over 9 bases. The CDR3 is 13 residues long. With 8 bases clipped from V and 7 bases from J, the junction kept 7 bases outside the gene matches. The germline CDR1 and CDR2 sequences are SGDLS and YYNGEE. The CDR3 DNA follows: TGTGCCAGTGTGGGGACAGGGTCTAATGAGCAGTTCTCC. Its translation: CASVGTGSNEQFS.

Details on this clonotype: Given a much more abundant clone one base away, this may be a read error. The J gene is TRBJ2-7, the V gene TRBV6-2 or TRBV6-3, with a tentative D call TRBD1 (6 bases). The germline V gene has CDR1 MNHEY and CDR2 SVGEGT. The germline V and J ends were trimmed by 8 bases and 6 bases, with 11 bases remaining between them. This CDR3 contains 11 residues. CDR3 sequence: CASDQGTEQYF. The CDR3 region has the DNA TGTGCCAGCGATCAGGGGACCGAGCAGTACTTC.

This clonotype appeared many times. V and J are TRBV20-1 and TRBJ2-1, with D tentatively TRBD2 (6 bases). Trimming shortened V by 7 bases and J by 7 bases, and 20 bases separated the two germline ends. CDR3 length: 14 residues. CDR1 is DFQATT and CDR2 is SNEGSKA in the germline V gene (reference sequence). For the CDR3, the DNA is TGCAGTGTTAGGAACTCGGGACTGATTAATGAGCAGTTCTTC. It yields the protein CSVRNSGLINEQFF.

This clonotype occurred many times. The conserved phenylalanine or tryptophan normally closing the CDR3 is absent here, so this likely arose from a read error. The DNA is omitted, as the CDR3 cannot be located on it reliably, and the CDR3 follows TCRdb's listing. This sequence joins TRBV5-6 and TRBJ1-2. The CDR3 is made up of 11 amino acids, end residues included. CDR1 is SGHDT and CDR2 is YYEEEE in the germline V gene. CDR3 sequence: CASSLGVSRSS.

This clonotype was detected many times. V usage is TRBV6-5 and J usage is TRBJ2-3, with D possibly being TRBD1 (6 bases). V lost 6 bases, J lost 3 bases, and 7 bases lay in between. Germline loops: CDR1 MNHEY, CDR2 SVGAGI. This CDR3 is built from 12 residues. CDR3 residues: CASSRGTDTQYF. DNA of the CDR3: TGTGCCAGCAGCAGGGGTACAGATACGCAGTATTTT.

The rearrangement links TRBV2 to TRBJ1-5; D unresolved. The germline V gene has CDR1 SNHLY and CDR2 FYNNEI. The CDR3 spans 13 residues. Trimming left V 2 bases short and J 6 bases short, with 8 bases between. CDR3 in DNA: TGTGCCAGCAGTGAATCGGAGGTTCAGCCCCAGCATTTT. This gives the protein CASSESEVQPQHF.

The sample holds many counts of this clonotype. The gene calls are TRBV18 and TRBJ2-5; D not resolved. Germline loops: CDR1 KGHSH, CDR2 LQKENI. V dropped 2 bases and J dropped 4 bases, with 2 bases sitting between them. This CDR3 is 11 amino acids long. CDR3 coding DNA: TGTGCCAGCTCACCAGGAGAGACCCAGTACTTC. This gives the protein CASSPGETQYF.

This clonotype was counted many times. As DNA, the CDR3 is TGTGCCAGTAGTTCAGGGCCGTACGAGCAGTACTTC. It is translated as CASSSGPYEQYF. This chain joins TRBV19 and TRBJ2-7; the D gene is possibly TRBD1 (5 bases). The CDR3 runs to 12 residues. Germline CDR1 LNHDA, CDR2 SQIVND (reference sequence). V shed 5 bases and J shed 4 bases, with 9 bases lying between them. Full variable domain (missing parts from reference TRBV19 and TRBJ2-7): DGGITQSPKYLFRKEGQNVTLSCEQNLNHDAMYWYRQDPGQGLRLIYYSQIVNDFQKGDIAEGYSVSREKKESFPLTVTSAQKNPTAFYLCASSSGPYEQYFGPGTRLTVT.

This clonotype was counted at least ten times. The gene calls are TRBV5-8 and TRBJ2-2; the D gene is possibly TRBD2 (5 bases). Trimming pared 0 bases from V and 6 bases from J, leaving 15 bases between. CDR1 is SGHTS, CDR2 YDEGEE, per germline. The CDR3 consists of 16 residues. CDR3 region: CASSLVRDGYPGELFF. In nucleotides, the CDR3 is TGTGCCAGCAGCTTGGTGAGGGATGGTTATCCCGGGGAGCTGTTTTTT.

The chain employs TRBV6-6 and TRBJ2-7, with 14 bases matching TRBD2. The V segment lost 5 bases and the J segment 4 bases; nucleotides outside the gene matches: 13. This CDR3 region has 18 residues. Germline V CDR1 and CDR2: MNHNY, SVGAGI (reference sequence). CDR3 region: CASSLSGLAGDGRYEQYF. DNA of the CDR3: TGTGCCAGCAGTCTCTCGGGACTAGCGGGAGATGGGAGATACGAGCAGTACTTC.

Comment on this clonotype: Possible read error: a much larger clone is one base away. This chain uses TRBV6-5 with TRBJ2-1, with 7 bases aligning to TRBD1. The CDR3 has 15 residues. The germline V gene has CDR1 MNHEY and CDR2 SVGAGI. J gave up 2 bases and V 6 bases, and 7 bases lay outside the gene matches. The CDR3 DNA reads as TGTGCCAGCAGGCGCGCCGGGACAGCCTACAATGAGCAGTTCTTC. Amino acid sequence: CASRRAGTAYNEQFF.

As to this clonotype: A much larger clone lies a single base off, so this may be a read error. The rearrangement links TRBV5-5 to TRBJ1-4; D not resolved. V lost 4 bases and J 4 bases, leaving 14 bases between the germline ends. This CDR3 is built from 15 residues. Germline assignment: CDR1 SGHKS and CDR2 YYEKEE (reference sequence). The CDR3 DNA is TGTGCCAGCAGCCTAGGACCGGCCAATAATGAAAAACTGTTTTTT. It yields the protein CASSLGPANNEKLFF.

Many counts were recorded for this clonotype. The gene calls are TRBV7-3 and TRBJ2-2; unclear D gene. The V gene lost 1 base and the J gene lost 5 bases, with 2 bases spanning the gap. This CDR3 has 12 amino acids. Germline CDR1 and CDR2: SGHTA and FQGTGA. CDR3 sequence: CASSLRTGELFF. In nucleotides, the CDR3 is TGTGCCAGCAGCTTAAGGACCGGGGAGCTGTTTTTT.